The T cell receptor beta chain described here comes from a study of CD8 T cells in Susac syndrome. Random-hexamer reverse transcription was applied to roughly 0.5 to 1 ug RNA. In TCRdb, the immunoSEQ multiplex PCR reads were re-called with MiXCR into one record per CDR3 protein. Among around 150,000 distinct CDR3 sequences, 85% to 95% were seen once, and the ten largest hold about 0.18%. There are 15 residues in the CDR3. V dropped 0 bases and J dropped 2 bases, with 9 bases sitting between them. Germline V gene sequence: CDR1 MNHEY, CDR2 SMNVEV (reference sequence). The sequencing sample was made of CD8+ T cells from PBMCs. This chain connects TRBV27 to TRBJ2-3; D is possibly TRBD1 (5 bases). The sequence was obtained from a human donor with Susac syndrome. The CDR3 spells CASSLSATATDTQYF. The CDR3 DNA reads TGTGCCAGCAGTTTATCGGCGACAGCCACAGATACGCAGTATTTT.